This TCR beta chain is drawn from a study of blood T cell repertoires in COVID-19. Measured with immunoSEQ multiplex PCR; TCRdb has only the in-frame clones, and not every one. This sample yields about 81,000 clones, of which 90% to 95% are seen a single time; 1.5% to 2% belongs to the top ten. The germline CDR1 and CDR2 sequences are LGHDT and YNNKEL (reference sequence). The CDR3 totals 14 residues. J gave up 4 bases and V 2 bases, and 1 base lay outside the gene matches. This sequence joins TRBV3-1 (or the pseudogene TRBV3-2) and TRBJ1-1; TRBD1 matches 10 bases. This TCR was recovered from a woman between 50 and 59 years old in a cohort sampled during active COVID-19. Sequenced sample: peripheral blood. CDR3 in amino acids: CASSQRDRGTEAFF. The CDR3 region has the DNA TGTGCCAGCAGCCAAAGGGACAGGGGCACTGAAGCTTTCTTT.